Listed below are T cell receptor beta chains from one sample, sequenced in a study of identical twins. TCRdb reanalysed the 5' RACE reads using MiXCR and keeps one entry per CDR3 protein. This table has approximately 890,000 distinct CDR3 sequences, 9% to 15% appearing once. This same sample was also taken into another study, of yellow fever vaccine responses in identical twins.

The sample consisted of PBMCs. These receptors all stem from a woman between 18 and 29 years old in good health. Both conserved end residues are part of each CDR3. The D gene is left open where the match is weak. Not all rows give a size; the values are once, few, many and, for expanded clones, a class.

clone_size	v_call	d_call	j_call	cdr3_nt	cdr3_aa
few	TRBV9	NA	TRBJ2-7	TGTGCCAGCAGCGTAGGCAGCCAGGCCTACGAGCAGTACTTC	CASSVGSQAYEQYF
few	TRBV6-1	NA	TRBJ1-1	TGTGCCACGCACAACTACGGGATTGAAGCTTTCTTT	CATHNYGIEAFF
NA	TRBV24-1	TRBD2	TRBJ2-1	TGTGCCACCAGTGATCCCTCTAGCGGGAGGGCGTATGAGCAGTTCTTC	CATSDPSSGRAYEQFF
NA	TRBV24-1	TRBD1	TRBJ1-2	TGTGCCACCAGTGGGGACAGGGGGGACTATGGCTACACCTTC	CATSGDRGDYGYTF
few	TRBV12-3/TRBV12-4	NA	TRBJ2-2	TGTGCCAGCAGTTTAGTATTGGGCGGGGAGCTGTTTTTT	CASSLVLGGELFF
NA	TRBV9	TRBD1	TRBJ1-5	TGTGCCAGCAGCGTAGACACAGGGGCAAATCAGCCCCAGCATTTT	CASSVDTGANQPQHF
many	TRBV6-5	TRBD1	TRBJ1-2	TGTGCCAGCAGTTTTGGGACAGCGACTAACTATGGCTACACCTTC	CASSFGTATNYGYTF
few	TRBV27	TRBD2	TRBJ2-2	TGTGCCAGCAGTCCCCCTCCGGGAGGGCGGTCCGGGGAGCTGTTTTTT	CASSPPPGGRSGELFF
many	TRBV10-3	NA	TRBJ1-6	TGTGCCATCAGTGTTGAGCCTGATAATTCACCCCTCCACTTT	CAISVEPDNSPLHF
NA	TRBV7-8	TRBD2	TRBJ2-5	TGTGCCAGCAGCTTATGGCCAGCGGGGGGACCAGAACAAGAGACCCAGTACTTC	CASSLWPAGGPEQETQYF
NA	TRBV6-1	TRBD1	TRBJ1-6	TGTGCCAGCAGGAAAGGGACAGGGGGACTTAATTCACCCCTCCACTTT	CASRKGTGGLNSPLHF
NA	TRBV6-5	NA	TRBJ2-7	TGTGCCAGCAGTTCTATCTCGGAGGCCAGCTCCTACGAGCAGTACTTC	CASSSISEASSYEQYF
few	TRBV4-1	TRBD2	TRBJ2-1	TGCGCCAGCAGCCAACGGGATAGCGGGAGGGCCTGGAATGAGCAGTTCTTC	CASSQRDSGRAWNEQFF
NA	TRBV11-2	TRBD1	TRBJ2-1	TGTGCCAGCAGCTCACCTGGGGGACAGTTCAATGAGCAGTTCTTC	CASSSPGGQFNEQFF
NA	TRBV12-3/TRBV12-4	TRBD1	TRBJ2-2	TGTGCCAGCAGTCCAGCTAGGGACAGGGGGCCGAGGACGGGGGAGCTGTTTTTT	CASSPARDRGPRTGELFF
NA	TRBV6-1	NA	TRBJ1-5	TGTGCCAGCGGCTGGGGGTGGGATCAGCCCCAGCATTTT	CASGWGWDQPQHF
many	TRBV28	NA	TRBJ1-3	TGTGCCAGCAGTTTCTCGGGGTCTGGAAACACCATATATTTT	CASSFSGSGNTIYF
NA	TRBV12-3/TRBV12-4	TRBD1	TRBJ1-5	TGTGCCAGCAGAACCGGGACAGGGGCGCATCAGCCCCAGCATTTT	CASRTGTGAHQPQHF
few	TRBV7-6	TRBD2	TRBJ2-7	TGTGCCAGCAGCCTACTAGCGGGGAGTGGGAGGCCCTACGAGCAGTACTTC	CASSLLAGSGRPYEQYF
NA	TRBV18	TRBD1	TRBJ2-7	TGTGCCAGCTCACAACAGGGGGAGTGGAGGTACGAGCAGTACTTC	CASSQQGEWRYEQYF
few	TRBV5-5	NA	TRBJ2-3	TGTGCCAGCAGCTTGGCCCCAGGGGTACCAAGCACAGATACGCAGTATTTT	CASSLAPGVPSTDTQYF
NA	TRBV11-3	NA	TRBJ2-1	TGTGCCAGCAGCTCCCCGGACGCCTCCTACAATGAGCAGTTCTTC	CASSSPDASYNEQFF
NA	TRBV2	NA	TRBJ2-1	TGTGCCAGCAGTGTATCGACTAGGAGTGAGCAGTTCTTC	CASSVSTRSEQFF
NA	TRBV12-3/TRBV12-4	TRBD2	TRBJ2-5	TGTGCCAGCAGAAGACTAGCGGGGAACATGGGCCAAGAGACCCAGTACTTC	CASRRLAGNMGQETQYF
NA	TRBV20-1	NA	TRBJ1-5	TGCAGTGCTATCAATCGGTGGCAGCCCCAGCATTTT	CSAINRWQPQHF
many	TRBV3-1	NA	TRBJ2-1	TGTGCCAGCAGCCAGCCGGATACTGCTAATGAGCAGTTCTTC	CASSQPDTANEQFF
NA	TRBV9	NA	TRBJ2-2	TGTGCCAGCAGCGTAGGTGCTAGCTGGAACACCGGGGAGCTGTTTTTT	CASSVGASWNTGELFF
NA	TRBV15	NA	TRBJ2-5	TGTGCCACCAGCAGCAGGGTGAGGGAGACCCAGTACTTC	CATSSRVRETQYF
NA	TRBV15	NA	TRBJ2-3	TGTGCCACCAGAACCAACACTTCCACAGGGGATACGCAGTATTTT	CATRTNTSTGDTQYF
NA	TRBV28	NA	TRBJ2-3	TGTGCCAGCAGCCCATCCGGGGGCCCAGATACGCAGTATTTT	CASSPSGGPDTQYF
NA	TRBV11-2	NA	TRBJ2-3	TGTGCCAGCAGCTCGCAAGGAAGGGCGGATACGCAGTATTTT	CASSSQGRADTQYF
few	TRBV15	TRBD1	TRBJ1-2	TGTGCCACCAGCAGAGCGACAGGGGAGGTGAGCTACACCTTC	CATSRATGEVSYTF
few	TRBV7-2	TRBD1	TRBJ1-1	TGTGCCAGCAGCTTAGAGACAGGGAGGTGGTCTGAAGCTTTCTTT	CASSLETGRWSEAFF
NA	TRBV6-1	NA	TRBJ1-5	TGTGCCAGCACCGAAGACTGGGGCAATCAGCCCCAGCATTTT	CASTEDWGNQPQHF
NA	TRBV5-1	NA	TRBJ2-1	TGCGCCAGCAGCCCGAGGGGGTGGGTGACAGGTCAATACAATGAGCAGTTCTTC	CASSPRGWVTGQYNEQFF
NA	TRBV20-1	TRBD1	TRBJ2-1	TGCAGTGCTACCCTAGGACAGGGCTACAATGAGCAGTTCTTC	CSATLGQGYNEQFF
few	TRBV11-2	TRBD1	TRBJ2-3	TGTGCCAGCAGCTCCTTACCGGGACAGGAGATAGATACGCAGTATTTT	CASSSLPGQEIDTQYF
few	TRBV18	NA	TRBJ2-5	TGTGCCAGCTCAGTGGGGACACAAGAGACCCAGTACTTC	CASSVGTQETQYF
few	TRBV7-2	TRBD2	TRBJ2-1	TGTGCCAGCAGCTTAGCTGGGACTAGCGGGAGTTGGGGCAATGAGCAGTTCTTC	CASSLAGTSGSWGNEQFF
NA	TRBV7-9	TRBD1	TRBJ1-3	TGTGCCAGCAGCCCTTCGGGCAGGGGGTTTGGAAACACCATATATTTT	CASSPSGRGFGNTIYF
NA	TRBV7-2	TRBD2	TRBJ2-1	TGTGCCAGCAGCTTTCCCCCGGGACTAGCGCGTAATGAGCAGTTCTTC	CASSFPPGLARNEQFF
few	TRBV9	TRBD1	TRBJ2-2	TGTGCCAGCAGCGGCAGGGGGCTCACCGGGGAGCTGTTTTTT	CASSGRGLTGELFF
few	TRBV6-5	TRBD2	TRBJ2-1	TGTGCCAGCAGTTACCCGGGACTAGCTGATAATGAGCAGTTCTTC	CASSYPGLADNEQFF
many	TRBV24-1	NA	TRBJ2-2	TGTGCCACCAGTGTGAACGGGGAGCTGTTTTTT	CATSVNGELFF
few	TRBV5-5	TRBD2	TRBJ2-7	TGTGCCAGCAGCTTGGAGGCAGCGGGGAACTACGAGCAGTACTTC	CASSLEAAGNYEQYF
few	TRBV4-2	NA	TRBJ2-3	TGTGCCAGCAGCCAAACCCTAGCGACGCAGTATTTT	CASSQTLATQYF
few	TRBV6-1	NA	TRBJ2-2	TGTGCCGAAGGTACAGAAGATTGCGGGGAGCTGTTTTTT	CAEGTEDCGELFF
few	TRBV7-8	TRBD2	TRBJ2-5	TGTGCCAGCAGCTTAGCGATGTCTAGCGGGAGGCGTGTGGAGACCCAGTACTTC	CASSLAMSSGRRVETQYF
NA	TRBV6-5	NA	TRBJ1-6	TGTGCCAGCAGTTACTCGAAAGGGGTCAAGTACTCACCCCTCCACTTT	CASSYSKGVKYSPLHF